The 11 T cell receptor beta chains below come from one sample, sequenced in a study of T cells in Graves' hyperthyroidism and ophthalmopathy. Amplification yielded TCR beta CDR3 regions, with RNA transcripts as the source. TCR CDR3 underwent first-round RT-PCR with the HTBI primer set. TCRdb re-analysed the multiplex PCR reads in MiXCR, keeping a single row per CDR3 protein. Here the sample spans approximately 490,000 distinct CDR3 sequences, 20% to 25% being singletons. The sequenced material came from blood. These TCRs come from a woman in her seventies with Graves' ophthalmopathy.

The gene calls are TRBV28 and TRBJ2-1, with D perhaps TRBD2 (6 bases). Trimming removed 6 bases from V and 3 bases from J, with 9 bases in between. The CDR3 runs 13 residues. Germline lookup yields CDR1 MDHEN and CDR2 SYDVKM. The CDR3 sequence: CASRPAGYNEQFF. CDR3 DNA sequence: TGTGCCAGCAGGCCAGCGGGCTACAATGAGCAGTTCTTC.

The sample holds a few counts of this clonotype. Written as DNA, the CDR3 is TGTGCCAGCAGCTCGCCTCAGATCTCCTACGAGCAGTACTTC. It codes for CASSSPQISYEQYF. The chain is built from TRBV7-9 and TRBJ2-7, with D hard to call. Germline CDR1 reads SEHNR; CDR2 reads FQNEAQ (reference sequence). The CDR3 covers 14 residues. The V end lost 4 bases, the J end lost 0 bases, and 10 bases lay between the germline ends.

A remark on this clonotype: A much more abundant neighbour one base away suggests this may be a read error. The V and J genes are TRBV5-5 and TRBJ2-1; tentatively, D is TRBD1 (6 bases). This CDR3 contains 15 residues. Germline assignment: CDR1 SGHKS and CDR2 YYEKEE (reference sequence). V lost 3 bases, J lost 12 bases, and 22 bases lay in between. CDR3 DNA: TGTGCCAGCAGCTGGTCCGGGACACCCTCAGCTGGGCAGTTCTTC. Encoded protein: CASSWSGTPSAGQFF.

This clonotype was seen at least ten times. This rearrangement joins TRBV27 to TRBJ2-7; either TRBD1 or TRBD2 may fit D (5 bases each). The CDR3 runs 15 residues. Germline CDR1 MNHEY, CDR2 SMNVEV (reference sequence). Trimming removed 6 bases from V and 4 bases from J, with 19 bases in between. This chain's CDR3 is CASRLTWDGLYEQYF. In DNA, the CDR3 is TGTGCCAGCAGACTTACCTGGGACGGGTTATACGAGCAGTACTTC.

The rearrangement joins TRBV20-1 to TRBJ1-2; weak D call: TRBD1 (5 bases). With 0 bases removed from V and 4 bases from J, the gap between germline ends came to 12 bases. Germline V gene data show CDR1 as DFQATT and CDR2 as SNEGSKA (reference sequence). This CDR3 spans 14 amino acids. The CDR3 coding sequence is TGCAGTGCTAGAGACAGCCGACAGACCTATGGCTACACCTTC. Its protein is CSARDSRQTYGYTF.

In its sample, this clonotype was seen a few times. The chain employs TRBV10-3 and TRBJ1-5, with no clear D. CDR1 and CDR2 from the germline V gene are ENHRY and SYGVKD. V was pared by 10 bases and J by 2 bases, with 12 bases between. The CDR3 loop spans 13 amino acids. Here the CDR3 reads CATQGPGNQPQHF. The CDR3 nucleotides read TGTGCCACCCAAGGACCGGGCAATCAGCCCCAGCATTTT.

This clonotype was recorded many times. The chain has TRBV2 and TRBJ1-4, with 7 bases identical to TRBD1. The CDR3 contains 13 residues. The trim removed 9 bases at V and 3 bases at J, leaving 4 bases unmatched. Germline V lookup: CDR1 SNHLY, CDR2 FYNNEI. DNA for the CDR3: TGTGCCAGTAAGACAGGGCCTAATGAAAAACTGTTTTTT. It translates to CASKTGPNEKLFF.

The rearrangement joins TRBV28 to TRBJ1-3; D unresolved. Germline V gene data show CDR1 as MDHEN and CDR2 as SYDVKM. The CDR3 has 13 amino acids. V was shortened by 7 bases and J by 3 bases, with 10 bases between the two germline ends. CDR3 amino acids: CASIGAGGNTIYF. In DNA form, the CDR3 reads TGTGCCAGCATAGGAGCCGGTGGAAACACCATATATTTT.

The CDR3 spells CASSLRLRGRRGGGYTF. The CDR3 nucleotides read TGTGCCAGCAGTTTGAGGTTGCGAGGTCGACGGGGAGGCGGCTACACCTTC. The chain has TRBV12-3 or TRBV12-4 and TRBJ1-2, with unresolved D. V was shortened by 3 bases and J by 8 bases, with 25 bases between the two germline ends. This CDR3 has 17 residues.

J is TRBJ2-1 and V is TRBV14; the match to TRBD2 covers 11 bases. The V segment lost 1 base and the J segment 0 bases; nucleotides outside the gene matches: 11. The germline CDR1 and CDR2 sequences are SGHDN and FVKESK. This CDR3 spans 20 amino acids. The CDR3 DNA follows: TGTGCCAGCAGCCAAGGGATTAGCGGGAGGGCCCAGGACTCCTACAATGAGCAGTTCTTC. It yields the protein CASSQGISGRAQDSYNEQFF.

The gene calls are TRBV10-3 and TRBJ2-2, with D possibly TRBD1 on 5 matching bases. Germline CDR1 ENHRY, CDR2 SYGVKD. The CDR3 is 15 residues long. V was trimmed by 1 base and J by 6 bases, leaving 12 bases between them. CDR3 DNA sequence: TGTGCCATCAGTGAGTACGCAGGGCAGGCCGGGGAGCTGTTTTTT. It codes for CAISEYAGQAGELFF.